This TCR beta chain came from a study of blood T cell repertoires in COVID-19. Germline V lookup: CDR1 MNHEY, CDR2 SVGAGI. V lost 5 bases and J lost 3, with 14 bases in between. The CDR3 has 15 residues. The authors' processing: The assay estimated nucleated cells by amplifying reference gene primers. The assay was immunoSEQ multiplex PCR, and TCRdb's table has in-frame clones only and misses some. The V and J calls and clone size come from that table; D and trimming were worked out from the DNA. The sample shows about 140,000 clones, 85% of them seen only once. The sequenced sample consisted of peripheral blood. The receptor's source is a man over 45 with acute or convalescent COVID-19. The rearrangement links TRBV6-5 to TRBJ1-5; D gene ambiguous. DNA of the CDR3: TGTGCCAGCAGTAATCCGAGGGCCCTCAATCAGCCCCAGCATTTT. It is translated as CASSNPRALNQPQHF.